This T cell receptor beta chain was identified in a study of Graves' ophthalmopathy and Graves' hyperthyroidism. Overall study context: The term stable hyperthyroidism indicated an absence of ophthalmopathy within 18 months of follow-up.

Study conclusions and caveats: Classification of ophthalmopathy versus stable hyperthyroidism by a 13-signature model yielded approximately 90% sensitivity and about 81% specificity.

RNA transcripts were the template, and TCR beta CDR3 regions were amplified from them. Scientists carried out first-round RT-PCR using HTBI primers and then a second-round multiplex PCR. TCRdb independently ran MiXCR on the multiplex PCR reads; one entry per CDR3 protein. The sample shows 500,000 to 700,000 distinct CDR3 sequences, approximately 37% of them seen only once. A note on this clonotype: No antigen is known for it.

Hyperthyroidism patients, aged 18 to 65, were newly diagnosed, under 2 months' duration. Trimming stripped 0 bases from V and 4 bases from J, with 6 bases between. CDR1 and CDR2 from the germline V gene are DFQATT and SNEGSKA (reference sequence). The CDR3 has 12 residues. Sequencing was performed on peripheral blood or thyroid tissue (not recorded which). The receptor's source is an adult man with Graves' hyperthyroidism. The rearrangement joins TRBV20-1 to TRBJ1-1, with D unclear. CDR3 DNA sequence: TGCAGTGCTAGAGAGGTAGGCACTGAAGCTTTCTTT. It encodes CSAREVGTEAFF.